Sequencing of this TCR beta chain was carried out in a study of CD8 T cells in ankylosing spondylitis. This clonotype was observed at least ten times. Germline V gene sequence: CDR1 MNHNY, CDR2 SVGAGI (reference sequence). The CDR3 runs 13 residues. V was cut by 6 bases and J by 3 bases, with 11 bases left in between. A single record per CDR3 protein comes from TCRdb applying MiXCR to the 5' RACE reads. The sample holds under 150,000 distinct CDR3 sequences, roughly 8% seen once. The V call is TRBV6-6, the J call TRBJ1-2; D gene unclear. The source is a male donor with ankylosing spondylitis. The sample comprised synovial fluid, either unsorted or a sorted T cell fraction (not recorded which). As DNA, the CDR3 is TGTGCCAGCAGCCCTGTCGGGTACTATGGCTACACCTTC. This translates into CASSPVGYYGYTF.